These T cell receptor beta chains were read from a single sample in a study of T cells in Graves' hyperthyroidism and ophthalmopathy. Each CDR3 protein gets one entry after TCRdb re-called the multiplex PCR reads with MiXCR. The sample yields some 270,000 distinct CDR3 sequences, approximately 24% seen once. The specimen was blood. Every receptor here comes from a woman between 40 and 50 years old with Graves' ophthalmopathy. CDR3s include the opening cysteine and the closing phenylalanine or tryptophan. Fields, in order: J gene, V gene, CDR3 protein.

J gene: TRBJ1-6
V gene: TRBV2
CDR3 protein: CASSEARNSPLHF

J gene: TRBJ2-7
V gene: TRBV9
CDR3 protein: CASSVGGGRNNEQYF

J gene: TRBJ2-5
V gene: TRBV10-2
CDR3 protein: CASSDRGLAGETQYF

J gene: TRBJ1-2
V gene: TRBV6-2/TRBV6-3
CDR3 protein: CASSSMDRGRGLYGYTF

J gene: TRBJ1-6
V gene: TRBV27
CDR3 protein: CASSPMGTGNSPLHF

J gene: TRBJ1-1
V gene: TRBV6-1
CDR3 protein: CASSESGVNTEAFF

J gene: TRBJ1-1
V gene: TRBV19
CDR3 protein: CASSIGLDGNTEAFF

J gene: TRBJ2-4
V gene: TRBV30
CDR3 protein: CAWSPPGLAGGPDIQYF

J gene: TRBJ2-2
V gene: TRBV20-1
CDR3 protein: CSARSVGLAGGPGTGELFF

J gene: TRBJ1-5
V gene: TRBV9
CDR3 protein: CASSVGGVDQPQHF

J gene: TRBJ2-5
V gene: TRBV18
CDR3 protein: CASSLRTGDEETQYF

J gene: TRBJ2-7
V gene: TRBV5-1
CDR3 protein: CASSLGSSGSSVSTYF

J gene: TRBJ2-7
V gene: TRBV28
CDR3 protein: CASSLPLAGVSEQCF

J gene: TRBJ2-7
V gene: TRBV5-1
CDR3 protein: CASSAGQGADEQYF

J gene: TRBJ2-1
V gene: TRBV7-8
CDR3 protein: CASSLEDSSYNEQFF

J gene: TRBJ2-5
V gene: TRBV25-1
CDR3 protein: CASSEGFGETQYF

J gene: TRBJ2-4
V gene: TRBV20-1
CDR3 protein: CSARVGALAKNIQYF

J gene: TRBJ2-7
V gene: TRBV28
CDR3 protein: CASRPGQGRPSSYEQYF

J gene: TRBJ2-7
V gene: TRBV12-3/TRBV12-4
CDR3 protein: CASSLAGGFYEQYF

J gene: TRBJ1-1
V gene: TRBV20-1
CDR3 protein: CSDTTGMGTEAFF

J gene: TRBJ1-2
V gene: TRBV5-1
CDR3 protein: CASSPLTDLGYTF

J gene: TRBJ1-2
V gene: TRBV6-2/TRBV6-3
CDR3 protein: CASSLKPNYGYTF

J gene: TRBJ2-4
V gene: TRBV15
CDR3 protein: CATSRELGAKNIQYF

J gene: TRBJ1-5
V gene: TRBV5-1
CDR3 protein: CASSLASDQPQHF

J gene: TRBJ1-6
V gene: TRBV12-3/TRBV12-4
CDR3 protein: CASSLRGSANNSPLHF

J gene: TRBJ2-7
V gene: TRBV7-2
CDR3 protein: CASSPASEQYF

J gene: TRBJ2-7
V gene: TRBV7-2
CDR3 protein: CASSLAGKTYEQYF

J gene: TRBJ1-1
V gene: TRBV27
CDR3 protein: CASTLGWHGPEAFF

J gene: TRBJ2-2
V gene: TRBV6-5
CDR3 protein: CASSRGGRASGELFF

J gene: TRBJ2-2
V gene: TRBV30
CDR3 protein: CAWSEAGLANTGELFF

J gene: TRBJ2-7
V gene: TRBV4-2
CDR3 protein: CASSPQGRDEQYF

J gene: TRBJ1-5
V gene: TRBV4-2
CDR3 protein: CASSQVGQYSNQPQHF

J gene: TRBJ2-7
V gene: TRBV6-5
CDR3 protein: CASSYRILAGVGYEQYF

J gene: TRBJ1-2
V gene: TRBV2
CDR3 protein: CASSPDRDYGYTF

J gene: TRBJ2-2
V gene: TRBV24-1
CDR3 protein: CATSDSAGPLTGELFF

J gene: TRBJ2-5
V gene: TRBV11-2
CDR3 protein: CASSHSSGGNQETQYF

J gene: TRBJ2-7
V gene: TRBV27
CDR3 protein: CASSFSQLAGRRKQYF

J gene: TRBJ1-2
V gene: TRBV12-3/TRBV12-4
CDR3 protein: CASSSQGTYGYTF

J gene: TRBJ2-7
V gene: TRBV6-1
CDR3 protein: CASGLAGLGEQYF

J gene: TRBJ2-7
V gene: TRBV11-2
CDR3 protein: CASSLDSSGYEQYF

J gene: TRBJ2-7
V gene: TRBV29-1
CDR3 protein: CSVGTSESYEQYF

J gene: TRBJ2-7
V gene: TRBV6-5
CDR3 protein: CASRDGAYEQYF

J gene: TRBJ1-2
V gene: TRBV7-8
CDR3 protein: CASSLNRQGYTF

J gene: TRBJ2-7
V gene: TRBV6-1
CDR3 protein: CASSEEGGGVYEQYF

J gene: TRBJ1-1
V gene: TRBV5-1
CDR3 protein: CASRLDGTSLNTEAFF

J gene: TRBJ2-7
V gene: TRBV7-8
CDR3 protein: CASSLIRGSGEQYF

J gene: TRBJ2-7
V gene: TRBV5-1
CDR3 protein: CASSSGGGVGEQYF

J gene: TRBJ2-7
V gene: TRBV20-1
CDR3 protein: CSANSGREPYEQYF

J gene: TRBJ1-5
V gene: TRBV20-1
CDR3 protein: CSARDTRVNQPQHF

J gene: TRBJ2-7
V gene: TRBV20-1
CDR3 protein: CSARLAGGRYEQYF

J gene: TRBJ2-7
V gene: TRBV6-5
CDR3 protein: CASSLRDRGVYEQYF

J gene: TRBJ2-4
V gene: TRBV7-8
CDR3 protein: CASSLTRWQPKYF

J gene: TRBJ1-5
V gene: TRBV28
CDR3 protein: CASSLKLNQPQHF